These 9 T cell receptor beta chains were all obtained from the same sample, sequenced in a study of blood T cell repertoires in COVID-19. Using immunoSEQ multiplex PCR, the repertoire was profiled, and TCRdb retains in-frame clones only, with some absent. There are over 85,000 clones in the sample; about 72% occur only once, and under 10% lies in the top ten. Sequencing was performed on peripheral blood. These receptors all stem from an older woman with acute or convalescent COVID-19.

This clone was found a few times. The rearrangement joins TRBV28 to TRBJ2-7, with a possible D match to TRBD2 (5 bases). The ends were cut back, 8 bases at V and 6 bases at J, with 14 bases in the middle. The CDR3 runs to 12 residues. Per the germline V gene, CDR1 is MDHEN and CDR2 is SYDVKM. CDR3 sequence reads: CASRTGNREQYF. The CDR3 coding sequence is TGTGCCAGCCGGACGGGGAACCGCGAGCAGTACTTC.

The chain combines TRBV28 with TRBJ1-4, with a tentative D call TRBD1 (6 bases). The CDR3 runs to 17 residues. V gave up 3 bases and J gave up 0 bases, with 14 bases separating them. Germline V gene sequence: CDR1 MDHEN, CDR2 SYDVKM. The DNA of the CDR3 is TGTGCCAGCAGTTTCTGGACAGTGAGGGCAACTAATGAAAAACTGTTTTTT. The encoded protein is CASSFWTVRATNEKLFF.

The chain combines TRBV11-3 with TRBJ1-3, with D uncertain. CDR3 size: 15 residues. V was trimmed by 5 bases and J by 0 bases, leaving 11 bases between them. Looked up from germline, CDR1 is SGHNT and CDR2 is YENEEA. This CDR3 reads CASSADGVSGNTIYF. In DNA form, the CDR3 reads TGTGCCAGCAGCGCCGACGGGGTCTCTGGAAACACCATATATTTT.

This chain uses TRBV6-1 with TRBJ2-1; 7 bases fit TRBD1. The CDR3 has 16 amino acids. Germline V CDR1 and CDR2: MNHNS, SASEGT. J lost 4 bases, V lost 6 bases, and 12 bases had no gene match. The CDR3 sequence: CASRELGRGNYNEQFF. The CDR3, as DNA: TGTGCCAGCAGAGAATTGGGCAGGGGGAATTACAATGAGCAGTTCTTC.

The chain has TRBV27 and TRBJ2-1, with TRBD1 matching 8 bases. Germline V gene sequence: CDR1 MNHEY, CDR2 SMNVEV (reference sequence). The CDR3 totals 15 residues. Trimming removed 6 bases from V and 4 bases from J; junction bases left unmatched: 8. DNA of the CDR3: TGTGCCAGCAGCCTCGGCAGGGGGCAATACAATGAGCAGTTCTTC. This encodes CASSLGRGQYNEQFF.

This clone was observed a handful of times. In DNA form, the CDR3 reads TGCGCCAGCAGCCAAGATTGGGCCGCGATGGGCACTGAAGCTTTCTTT. Translating it yields CASSQDWAAMGTEAFF. The gene calls are TRBV4-3 and TRBJ1-1, with no clear D. Trimming removed 0 bases at V and 4 bases at J, with 15 bases between. From germline, CDR1 is LGHNA and CDR2 YSLEER. This CDR3 comprises 16 residues.

V gene TRBV24-1 combines with J gene TRBJ1-5; tentatively, D is TRBD1 (5 bases). The V gene lost 9 bases and the J gene lost 0 bases, with 11 bases spanning the gap. The germline gives CDR1 KGHDR, CDR2 SFDVKD. The length of the CDR3 is 14 residues. The CDR3 here is CATAPTVSNQPQHF. Here the CDR3 DNA reads TGTGCCACCGCCCCGACAGTTAGCAATCAGCCCCAGCATTTT.

This sequence joins TRBV6-5 and TRBJ1-2; 7 bases are shared with TRBD1. V lost 5 bases to trimming and J lost 4 bases; unmatched junction nucleotides: 1. CDR1 and CDR2 (germline): MNHEY, SVGAGI. This CDR3 has 12 residues. The CDR3 loop is CASSRQGYGYTF. CDR3 nucleotides: TGTGCCAGCAGTCGACAGGGCTATGGCTACACCTTC.

The V gene is TRBV5-1, the J gene TRBJ2-4, with 8 bases matching TRBD1. The CDR3 has 13 residues. The V and J ends lost 3 bases and 6 bases, in that order; junction bases with no gene match: 2. Germline CDR1 is SGHRS and CDR2 is YFSETQ. CDR3 in DNA: TGCGCCAGCAGCTCGGACAGGGCAAACATTCAGTACTTC. Translated: CASSSDRANIQYF.